One and the same sample provided the 27 T cell receptor beta chains below, sequenced in a study of cytomegalovirus exposure and HLA in healthy donors. Use of 60 Vbeta and 13 Jbeta primers characterized the PCR. Using immunoSEQ multiplex PCR, the repertoire was profiled, and TCRdb retains in-frame clones only, with some absent. The sample lists some 90,000 clones; approximately 83% were seen once. Specimen: PBMCs. Source of these receptors: a man between 45 and 60 years old in good health and CMV-seronegative.

The table lists this clone with a count of one. V is TRBV19 and J is TRBJ1-5; D perhaps matches TRBD1 (5 bases). V was shortened by 6 bases and J by 7 bases, with 16 bases between the two germline ends. Germline lookup yields CDR1 LNHDA and CDR2 SQIVND (reference sequence). The CDR3 length is 14 residues. The CDR3 spells CASRDKVGPQPQHF. DNA of the CDR3: TGTGCCAGTAGGGACAAGGTGGGGCCCCAGCCCCAGCATTTT.

Here the CDR3 reads CASSRQGRSTNEKLFF. The CDR3 nucleotides are TGTGCCAGCAGTAGACAGGGAAGGTCAACTAATGAAAAACTGTTTTTT. The chain uses TRBV2 and TRBJ1-4; 7 bases are shared with TRBD1. This CDR3 has 16 amino acids. CDR1 and CDR2 (germline): SNHLY, FYNNEI. J was trimmed by 0 bases and V by 5 bases; bases with no gene match: 6.

The rearrangement uses TRBV28 and TRBJ1-2, with D possibly TRBD1 on 6 matching bases. CDR3 size: 15 residues. Trimming took off 2 bases at V and 4 bases at J, with 14 bases between the two ends. Germline V lookup: CDR1 MDHEN, CDR2 SYDVKM. CDR3 in amino acids: CASSLPSGQPYGYTF. The CDR3, as DNA: TGTGCCAGCAGTTTACCCTCAGGACAGCCCTATGGCTACACCTTC.

In regard to this clone: The conserved final phenylalanine or tryptophan is absent from the CDR3, which likely points to a read error. This sequence joins TRBV4-1 and TRBJ2-7, with TRBD2 as a possible D gene (5 bases). V lost 5 bases and J 4 bases, leaving 15 bases between the germline ends. Germline CDR1 MGHRA, CDR2 YSYEKL. The CDR3 has 14 residues. The CDR3 DNA is TGCGCCAGCAGCTCAGCTACGGGATCGTACGAGCAGTACCTC. Amino acid sequence: CASSSATGSYEQYL.

The chain couples TRBV28 to TRBJ2-1, with D possibly being TRBD2 (5 bases). From germline, CDR1 is MDHEN and CDR2 SYDVKM. V was cut by 3 bases and J by 2 bases, with 14 bases left in between. The CDR3 covers 16 residues. Here the CDR3 reads CASSFGFTGAYNEQFF. In DNA, the CDR3 is TGTGCCAGCAGTTTTGGGTTCACCGGGGCCTACAATGAGCAGTTCTTC.

This chain uses TRBV19 with TRBJ1-1; weak D call: TRBD1 (6 bases). Trimming stripped 6 bases from V and 2 bases from J, with 13 bases between. There are 14 residues in the CDR3. The germline gives CDR1 LNHDA, CDR2 SQIVND (reference sequence). The CDR3 loop reads CASRRTEGNTEAFF. Here the CDR3 DNA reads TGTGCCAGTAGGAGGACAGAGGGAAACACTGAAGCTTTCTTT.

The chain couples TRBV16 to TRBJ2-7, with 12 positions matching TRBD2. Germline values: CDR1 KGHSY, CDR2 FQNENV. Trimming at V came to 0 bases and at J to 5 bases, leaving 5 bases not matched to a gene. This CDR3 region has 16 residues. In DNA form, the CDR3 reads TGTGCCAGCAGCCAATCGAGGCTAGCGGGAGGGCACGAGCAGTACTTC. The encoded protein is CASSQSRLAGGHEQYF.

The V and J genes are TRBV29-1 and TRBJ1-2; no clear D gene. The CDR3 totals 12 residues. The germline V and J ends were trimmed by 3 bases and 4 bases, with 9 bases remaining between them. Germline values: CDR1 SQVTM, CDR2 ANQGSEA. The CDR3 here is CSVDERVYGYTF. The CDR3 region has the DNA TGCAGCGTTGACGAGAGGGTCTATGGCTACACCTTC.

This chain connects TRBV5-4 to TRBJ2-1, with D perhaps matching TRBD2 (6 bases). The V gene lost 0 bases and the J gene lost 0 bases, with 10 bases spanning the gap. This CDR3 has 16 residues. Germline CDR1 reads SGHNT; CDR2 reads YYREEE (reference sequence). The CDR3 region has the DNA TGTGCCAGCAGCTTGGGTCGGCGGGGCTCCTACAATGAGCAGTTCTTC. Residues: CASSLGRRGSYNEQFF.

In this sample, this clone turned up once. The chain has TRBV7-9 and TRBJ2-7, with D tentatively TRBD1 (5 bases). Germline V gene sequence: CDR1 SEHNR, CDR2 FQNEAQ (reference sequence). This CDR3 is built from 12 residues. V was pared by 0 bases and J by 5 bases, with 5 bases between. The CDR3 sequence: CASSLADNEQYF. The CDR3 DNA is TGTGCCAGCAGCTTAGCGGACAACGAGCAGTACTTC.

CDR3 in amino acids: CASSDGLGQGAGGANVLTF. The DNA for the CDR3 is TGTGCCAGCAGCGACGGTTTGGGACAGGGGGCTGGTGGGGCCAACGTCCTGACTTTC. V and J are TRBV7-9 and TRBJ2-6; 12 bases map to TRBD1. Per germline, CDR1 SEHNR and CDR2 FQNEAQ (reference sequence). V lost 5 bases, J lost 3 bases, and 11 bases stayed unmatched. The CDR3 covers 19 residues. Using reference TRBV7-9 and TRBJ2-6 for the parts outside the CDR3, the full variable domain is DTGVSQNPRHKITKRGQNVTFRCDPISEHNRLYWYRQTLGQGPEFLTYFQNEAQLEKSRLLSDRFSAERPKGSFSTLEIQRTEQGDSAMYLCASSDGLGQGAGGANVLTFGAGSRLTVL.

This clone has only a few counts. The chain recombines TRBV10-3 with TRBJ2-3; 7 nucleotides line up with TRBD2. CDR1 is ENHRY, CDR2 SYGVKD, per germline. The CDR3 loop spans 13 amino acids. Here the CDR3 DNA reads TGTGCGCCTCGGAAGCGGGACTCAGATACGCAGTATTTT. Translation gives CAPRKRDSDTQYF.

V usage is TRBV4-2 and J usage is TRBJ2-5; 9 bases line up with TRBD2. CDR3 length: 13 amino acids. CDR1 is LGHNA, CDR2 YNFKEQ, per germline. J gave up 5 bases and V 3 bases, and 1 base lay outside the gene matches. CDR3 bases: TGTGCCAGCAGCCAGAGCGGGAGGGAGACCCAGTACTTC. It codes for CASSQSGRETQYF.

This clone has more than one count but fewer than ten. The chain has TRBV6-5 and TRBJ1-4; 9 bases are a match to TRBD1. From germline, CDR1 is MNHEY and CDR2 SVGAGI. The J segment lost 4 bases and the V segment lost 6 bases, leaving 3 bases of the junction unmatched. The CDR3 has 14 amino acids. CDR3 in DNA: TGTGCCAGCAGACGACAGGGGGATAATGAAAAACTGTTTTTT. This gives the protein CASRRQGDNEKLFF.

The genes are TRBV13 and TRBJ2-3; 10 nucleotides line up with TRBD2. This CDR3 has 16 amino acids. Germline loops: CDR1 PRHDT, CDR2 FYEKMQ (reference sequence). V lost 5 bases and J lost 3; bases outside the gene matches: 8. The CDR3 DNA sequence: TGTGCCAGCAGCGCGAGGCTAGCGGGAGTTACAGATACGCAGTATTTT. It specifies CASSARLAGVTDTQYF.

The rearrangement uses TRBV14 and TRBJ1-1; D perhaps matches TRBD1 (5 bases). This CDR3 comprises 11 residues. Between the trimmed V and J ends, which lost 6 bases and 5 bases, there was a span of 7 bases. Germline V lookup: CDR1 SGHDN, CDR2 FVKESK. CDR3 nucleotide sequence: TGTGCCAGCAGGCGGGGGACTGAAGCTTTCTTT. This translates into CASRRGTEAFF.

This clone has just a few counts. V and J are TRBV19 and TRBJ1-4; possibly TRBD1 for D (6 bases). CDR1 and CDR2 from the germline V gene are LNHDA and SQIVND (reference sequence). The CDR3 totals 15 residues. V lost 4 bases and J 8 bases, leaving 17 bases between the germline ends. CDR3 region: CASSTTGTWREKLFF. The CDR3 region has the DNA TGTGCCAGTAGTACTACCGGGACATGGCGAGAAAAACTGTTTTTT.

The genes are TRBV5-1 and TRBJ2-1; 10 nucleotides agree with TRBD2. V was pared by 3 bases and J by 5 bases, with 8 bases of the junction left unmatched. Germline-derived CDR1 and CDR2 are SGHRS and YFSETQ. This CDR3 comprises 16 residues. CDR3 in DNA: TGCGCCAGCAGCTCGGCCGGGACTAGCGTCCACAATGAGCAGTTCTTC. It is translated as CASSSAGTSVHNEQFF.

The table lists this clone with a count of one. V and J are TRBV9 and TRBJ2-2; TRBD2 is a possible D gene (6 bases). Trimming shortened V by 2 bases and J by 5 bases, and 22 bases separated the two germline ends. CDR3 length equals 18 residues. The germline gives CDR1 SGDLS, CDR2 YYNGEE. The CDR3 DNA is TGTGCCAGCAGCGTTGCCCCCGGGGGTGGAGTAGGAACCGGGGAGCTGTTTTTT. It specifies CASSVAPGGGVGTGELFF.

This clone was picked up many times. The chain uses TRBV4-3 and TRBJ2-7; 10 bases are shared with TRBD2. CDR1 is LGHNA and CDR2 is YSLEER in the germline V gene. J gave up 5 bases and V 0 bases, and 10 bases lay outside the gene matches. The CDR3 is made up of 17 amino acids. The CDR3 DNA is TGCGCCAGCAGCCAAGATGCTCGAGCGGGAGGGCAAGACGAGCAGTACTTC. Translated: CASSQDARAGGQDEQYF.

The J gene is TRBJ2-7, the V gene TRBV7-2, with 11 positions matching TRBD2. With V trimmed by 5 bases and J by 6 bases, 3 bases remained unmatched. Germline V gives CDR1 SGHTA, CDR2 FQGNSA. CDR3 size: 13 residues. CDR3 sequence reads: CASSNSGRAEQYF. The CDR3 region has the DNA TGTGCCAGCAGCAATAGCGGGAGGGCCGAGCAGTACTTC.

The CDR3 sequence: CASSLGGRGETQYF. CDR3 sequence (DNA): TGCGCCAGCAGCTTGGGCGGGAGAGGTGAGACCCAGTACTTC. V and J are TRBV5-1 and TRBJ2-5, with 7 bases that match TRBD2. The CDR3 length is 14 residues. J lost 5 bases, V lost 0 bases, and 4 bases had no gene match. From germline, CDR1 is SGHRS and CDR2 YFSETQ.

The V gene is TRBV9, the J gene TRBJ1-5; 7 bases agree with TRBD1. Per germline, CDR1 SGDLS and CDR2 YYNGEE. The CDR3 contains 14 residues. With 3 bases clipped from V and 5 bases from J, the junction kept 5 bases outside the gene matches. The CDR3 is CASSARDRDQPQHF. The CDR3 nucleotides are TGTGCCAGCAGCGCGCGGGACAGAGATCAGCCCCAGCATTTT.

This clone was detected a few times. This chain joins TRBV6-5 and TRBJ2-5; 8 positions agree with TRBD1. The CDR3 contains 14 residues. Germline V gene sequence: CDR1 MNHEY, CDR2 SVGAGI. The ends lost 0 bases at V and 5 bases at J; junction bases unmatched: 2. CDR3 residues: CASSYSNRGETQYF. The CDR3 nucleotides read TGTGCCAGCAGTTACTCGAACAGGGGGGAGACCCAGTACTTC.

V and J are TRBV2 and TRBJ1-3; 7 bases match TRBD1. This CDR3 comprises 15 residues. Germline V CDR1 and CDR2: SNHLY, FYNNEI. V gave up 8 bases and J gave up 4 bases; unmatched junction bases: 11. CDR3 sequence (DNA): TGTGCCAGCGGGGCGGAGGGGGCGCCCGGAAACACCATATATTTT. Translated, it gives CASGAEGAPGNTIYF.

This clone has more than one count but fewer than ten. CDR3 DNA sequence: TGTGCCAGCAGTGCCCACCTTAGGGGCGGGAGCCTACCAGATACGCAGTATTTT. This gives the protein CASSAHLRGGSLPDTQYF. J is TRBJ2-3 and V is TRBV27; 7 positions agree with TRBD2. This CDR3 contains 18 residues. The germline V gene has CDR1 MNHEY and CDR2 SMNVEV (reference sequence). Trimming took 5 bases from V and 4 from J; bases not matched to a gene: 18.

The chain's CDR3 is CASSIDSGRARDTQYF. CDR3 sequence (DNA): TGTGCCAGCAGTATCGATAGCGGGAGGGCAAGAGATACGCAGTATTTT. The V and J genes are TRBV28 and TRBJ2-3; 11 bases are a match to TRBD2. The CDR3 is 16 residues long. Germline V gene sequence: CDR1 MDHEN, CDR2 SYDVKM. With 5 bases clipped from V and 5 bases from J, the junction kept 9 bases outside the gene matches.